One and the same sample provided the 18 T cell receptor beta chains below, sequenced in a study of blood T cell repertoires in COVID-19. The repertoire was sequenced with immunoSEQ multiplex PCR; TCRdb's copy has only in-frame clones and lacks some. The sample contains some 170,000 clones, roughly 79% of which appear only once. The sample consisted of peripheral blood. The source of these receptors is a woman aged 40-49 years with COVID-19, enrolled during active disease.

This rearrangement joins TRBV13 to TRBJ2-7; D unresolved. The CDR3 totals 11 residues. The germline CDR1 and CDR2 sequences are PRHDT and FYEKMQ (reference sequence). V was pared by 4 bases and J by 1 base, with 2 bases between. CDR3 nucleotides: TGTGCCAGCAGCTCGTCCTACGAGCAGTACTTC. Its protein product is CASSSSYEQYF.

The rearrangement links TRBV10-3 to TRBJ1-2; D might be TRBD1 (6 bases). Germline-derived CDR1 and CDR2 are ENHRY and SYGVKD. The CDR3 contains 13 residues. Between the trimmed V and J ends, which lost 3 bases and 5 bases, there was a span of 10 bases. The CDR3 here is CAISDKGGYGYTF. CDR3 sequence (DNA): TGTGCCATCAGTGACAAGGGGGGGTATGGCTACACCTTC.

The chain recombines TRBV12-2 with TRBJ1-3. TRBV12-2 is shown as a pseudogene. This CDR3 spans 15 amino acids. CDR3 protein: CASRLGGGMGNTIYF. For the CDR3, the DNA is TGTGCAAGTCGCTTAGGGGGGGGTATGGGAAACACCATATATTTT.

J is TRBJ2-2 and V is TRBV9, with 8 bases lining up with TRBD2. J was trimmed by 5 bases and V by 3 bases; bases with no gene match: 9. The germline CDR1 and CDR2 sequences are SGDLS and YYNGEE. The CDR3 is 16 residues long. The CDR3 spells CASSAPGLDGTGELFF. The DNA for the CDR3 is TGTGCCAGCAGCGCCCCGGGACTAGATGGGACCGGGGAGCTGTTTTTT.

V is TRBV18 and J is TRBJ1-1; no clear D. Per germline, CDR1 KGHSH and CDR2 LQKENI. The CDR3 contains 14 residues. With 3 bases removed from V and 5 bases from J, the gap between germline ends came to 13 bases. The CDR3 loop reads CASSPPGKLTEAFF. The CDR3, as DNA: TGTGCCAGCTCACCCCCGGGAAAATTAACTGAAGCTTTCTTT.

V and J are TRBV11-3 and TRBJ1-5; 8 bases map to TRBD1. Germline V lookup: CDR1 SGHNT, CDR2 YENEEA. The CDR3 spans 16 residues. V gave up 5 bases and J gave up 0 bases; unmatched junction bases: 6. In nucleotides, the CDR3 is TGTGCCAGCAGCAAACGGACAGGGTCTAGCAATCAGCCCCAGCATTTT. It is translated as CASSKRTGSSNQPQHF.

CDR3: CASSAPGQGGNTEAFF. The CDR3 bases are TGTGCCAGCAGTGCCCCAGGACAGGGGGGAAACACTGAAGCTTTCTTT. The chain recombines TRBV25-1 with TRBJ1-1; 10 bases fit TRBD1. CDR1 and CDR2 (germline): MGHDK, SYGVNS. The CDR3 has 16 residues. V lost 4 bases to trimming and J lost 2 bases; unmatched junction nucleotides: 7.

The chain uses TRBV29-1 and TRBJ2-2; D is uncertain. Trimming cost V 2 bases and J 0 bases, with 10 bases left between them. CDR1 is SQVTM, CDR2 ANQGSEA, per germline. CDR3 length: 15 residues. The CDR3 here is CSVESGNTNTGELFF. CDR3 nucleotides: TGCAGCGTTGAATCCGGTAATACGAACACCGGGGAGCTGTTTTTT.

This rearrangement joins TRBV6-5 to TRBJ1-2; possibly TRBD1 for D (5 bases). Trimming took 0 bases from V and 7 from J, leaving 9 bases between them. This CDR3 region has 13 residues. Germline V gene lookup returns CDR1 MNHEY and CDR2 SVGAGI. The CDR3 sequence is CASSYSGGFGYTF. The DNA for the CDR3 is TGTGCCAGCAGTTACTCGGGGGGTTTTGGCTACACCTTC.

The chain couples TRBV3-1 (or the pseudogene TRBV3-2) to TRBJ1-3; no clear D. Trimming stripped 5 bases from V and 2 bases from J, with 10 bases between. Per the germline V gene, CDR1 is LGHDT and CDR2 is YNNKEL (reference sequence). This CDR3 has 14 amino acids. CDR3 sequence: CASSTTQTGNTIYF. The CDR3 region has the DNA TGTGCCAGCAGCACGACACAAACTGGAAACACCATATATTTT.

The rearrangement links TRBV20-1 to TRBJ2-7; D gene unclear. There are 11 residues in the CDR3. V gave up 5 bases and J gave up 7 bases, with 12 bases separating them. Germline V gene data show CDR1 as DFQATT and CDR2 as SNEGSKA (reference sequence). The CDR3 loop reads CSAPLSGEQYF. DNA for the CDR3: TGCAGTGCTCCCCTCTCCGGGGAGCAGTACTTC.

The chain uses TRBV11-2 and TRBJ1-2; D unclear. This CDR3 is 13 amino acids long. The germline CDR1 and CDR2 sequences are SGHAT and FQNNGV. With 5 bases removed from V and 8 bases from J, the gap between germline ends came to 15 bases. CDR3 in DNA: TGTGCCAGCAGCCCGCACAGTGGAATAGGCTACACCTTC. Its protein product is CASSPHSGIGYTF. Full variable domain (missing parts from reference TRBV11-2 and TRBJ1-2): EAGVAQSPRYKIIEKRQSVAFWCNPISGHATLYWYQQILGQGPKLLIQFQNNGVVDDSQLPKDRFSAERLKGVDSTLKIQPAKLEDSAVYLCASSPHSGIGYTFGSGTRLTVV.

The V gene is TRBV6-5, the J gene TRBJ1-2; perhaps TRBD1 as D (6 bases). V was cut by 5 bases and J by 2 bases, with 12 bases left in between. Germline V gene lookup returns CDR1 MNHEY and CDR2 SVGAGI. The CDR3 is 14 amino acids. CDR3 sequence reads: CASSSYTGNYGYTF. CDR3 nucleotides: TGTGCCAGCAGTAGCTACACAGGGAACTATGGCTACACCTTC.

Concerning this clone itself: One junction end does not reproduce the germline sequence, and a read error may be involved. The genes are TRBV10-3 and TRBJ1-1; 9 bases align to TRBD1. CDR1 is ENHRY, CDR2 SYGVKD, per germline. The CDR3 is 14 amino acids. CDR3 amino acids: CAISEGTGNAEAFF. The CDR3 DNA reads TGTGCCATCAGTGAAGGGACAGGGAACGCTGAAGCTTTCTTT.

This clone was seen at least ten times. The chain links TRBV12-3 or TRBV12-4 to TRBJ1-2; 8 bases match TRBD1. This CDR3 spans 13 amino acids. Trimming took 6 bases from V and 11 from J; bases not matched to a gene: 11. The CDR3: CASSQGARGNYTF. CDR3 DNA: TGTGCCAGCAGCCAGGGGGCCAGGGGCAATTACACCTTC.

V is TRBV21-1 and J is TRBJ2-6; the table names TRBD1, a call not compared with the DNA. TRBV21-1 is listed as a pseudogene. The CDR3 has 17 residues. The DNA for the CDR3 is TGTGCCAGCAGCAAGACAGTCCACCTCTCTGGGGCCAACGTCCTGACTTTC. The encoded protein is CASSKTVHLSGANVLTF.

V is TRBV18 and J is TRBJ1-1; D is perhaps TRBD1 (6 bases). This CDR3 contains 15 residues. V shed 1 base and J shed 5 bases, with 14 bases lying between them. Germline CDR1 reads KGHSH; CDR2 reads LQKENI. The chain's CDR3 is CASSPHTGRETEAFF. CDR3 nucleotide sequence: TGTGCCAGCTCACCACACACAGGGAGGGAGACTGAAGCTTTCTTT.

The chain recombines TRBV29-1 with TRBJ2-1; a weak D match, TRBD2 (6 bases). The CDR3 length is 13 residues. Germline V gene data show CDR1 as SQVTM and CDR2 as ANQGSEA. V shed 3 bases and J shed 5 bases, with 11 bases lying between them. The CDR3 region has the DNA TGCAGCGTTGATAGCGGTACTGACAATGAGCAGTTCTTC. Residues: CSVDSGTDNEQFF.